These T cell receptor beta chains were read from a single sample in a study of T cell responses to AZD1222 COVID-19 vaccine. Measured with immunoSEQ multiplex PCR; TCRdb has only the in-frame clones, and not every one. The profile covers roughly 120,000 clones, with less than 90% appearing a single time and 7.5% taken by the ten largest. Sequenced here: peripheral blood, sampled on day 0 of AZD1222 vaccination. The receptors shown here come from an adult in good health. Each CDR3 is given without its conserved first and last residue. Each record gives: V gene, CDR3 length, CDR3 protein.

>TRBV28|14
ASSLLGGPSNQPQH
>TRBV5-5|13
ASSLRDARYEKLF
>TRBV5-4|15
ASSSRDRAVPGEELF
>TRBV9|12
ASSVGRGLEKLF
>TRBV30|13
AGHPRAGGWDTQY
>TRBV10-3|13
AIRSSGSGYNEQF
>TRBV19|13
ASSISAGGTGELF
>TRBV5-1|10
ASTGQGHEQY
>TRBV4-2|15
ASRRTSGGARTDTQY
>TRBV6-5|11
ASGGTTADTQY
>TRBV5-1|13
ASSSTTGMNTEAF
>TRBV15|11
ATTDAGGYGYT
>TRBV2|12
ASGTSGAYNEQF
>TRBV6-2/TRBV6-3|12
ASSYTSQGDTQY
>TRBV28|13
ASSRDFTSGNTIY
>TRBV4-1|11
ASSQSQLTEAF
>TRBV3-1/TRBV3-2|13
ASSPQGSGNNEQF
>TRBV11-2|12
ASSKGTVNYGYT
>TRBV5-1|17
ASSFPPRTLAGAYNEQF
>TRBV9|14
ASSVGLAGVTDTQY
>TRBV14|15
ASSPRMGLAVQETQY
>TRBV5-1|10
ASSFGASEQY
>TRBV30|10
AWSAGRETQY
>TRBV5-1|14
ASSFGTGVPTDTQY
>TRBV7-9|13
ASSSTGSGNEKLF
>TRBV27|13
ASSFRTGSYNEQF
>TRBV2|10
ASSGPGLEQF
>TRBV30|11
AWSEGAHQPQH
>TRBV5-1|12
ASSQTGALNGYT
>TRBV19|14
ASREGLAGETGELF
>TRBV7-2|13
ASSQEDRANQPQH
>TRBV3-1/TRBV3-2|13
ASSPGRHRGETQY
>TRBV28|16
ASSSPTQLFTTYNEQF
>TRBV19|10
ASSNGLLEQY
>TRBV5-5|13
ASSLMGSYNSPLH
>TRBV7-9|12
ASSLLGGGDEAF
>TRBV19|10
ASSSSVYGYT
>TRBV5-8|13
ASSVRLAGGPIQY
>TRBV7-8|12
ASSLTEGNQPQH
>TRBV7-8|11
ASRGQANSPLH
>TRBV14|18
ASSQAFGTSGPSSYNEQF
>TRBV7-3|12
ASSPWTGTGELF